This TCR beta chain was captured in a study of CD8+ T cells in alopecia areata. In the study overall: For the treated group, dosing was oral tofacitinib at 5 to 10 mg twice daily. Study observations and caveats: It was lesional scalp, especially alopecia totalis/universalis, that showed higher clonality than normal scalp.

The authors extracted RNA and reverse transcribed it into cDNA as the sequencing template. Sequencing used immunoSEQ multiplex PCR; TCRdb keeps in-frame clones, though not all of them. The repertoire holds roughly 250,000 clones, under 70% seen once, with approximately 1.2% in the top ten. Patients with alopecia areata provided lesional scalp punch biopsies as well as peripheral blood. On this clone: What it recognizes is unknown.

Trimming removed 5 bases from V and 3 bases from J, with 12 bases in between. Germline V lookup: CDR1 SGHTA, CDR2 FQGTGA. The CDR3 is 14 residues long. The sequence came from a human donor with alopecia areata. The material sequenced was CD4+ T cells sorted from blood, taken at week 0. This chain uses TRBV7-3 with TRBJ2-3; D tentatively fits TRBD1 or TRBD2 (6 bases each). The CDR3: CASSAEGGTDTQYF. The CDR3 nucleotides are TGTGCCAGCAGCGCCGAGGGGGGAACAGATACGCAGTATTTT.